Here is one T cell receptor beta chain with its context. Replicate PCRs run on sorted subsets employed about 220 ng DNA, around 31,000 T cell genomes. Produced via immunoSEQ multiplex PCR; TCRdb's table is partial and in-frame only. The repertoire consists of roughly 2,500,000 clones, with roughly 93% occurring once and the leading ten covering roughly 0.39%. The CDR3 has 14 amino acids. Within Nashville, Tennessee resided all donors, each a Caucasian adult. This record belongs to a study of shared clonotypes between healthy human individuals. Sequenced sample: naive CD4+ T cells from PBMCs. Subset given: CD45RA+ positively selected. The chain recombines TRBV21-1 with TRBJ2-5; the tabulated D call, TRBD2, remains unverified against the DNA. TRBV21-1 is recorded as a pseudogene. This sequence was found in a man aged 18-30 years in good health. Some clones in this sample may be carry-over from other donors' samples. As DNA, the CDR3 is TGTGCCAGCAGCAAAGAGCCTAGAGGTGAGACCCAGTACTTC. Translated: CASSKEPRGETQYF.